A single T cell receptor (beta chain) is shown here with its context. Its cognate antigen is unknown. Naive CD8 cells lacked CD45RO and underwent positive selection for CCR7, leaving out terminally differentiated effector memory CD45RA+ cells. This CDR3 is built from 15 residues. The ends were cut back, 2 bases at V and 3 bases at J, with 12 bases in the middle. From germline, CDR1 is MNHEY and CDR2 SVGAGI. The data originate from a study of shared clonotypes between healthy human individuals. Assay execution took place at the deep level. DNA at approximately 200 ng, 25,000 to 35,000 T cell genomes, went into sorted-subset replicate PCRs. The repertoire was sequenced with immunoSEQ multiplex PCR; TCRdb's copy has only in-frame clones and lacks some. The sample includes around 2.1 million clones, 85% to 95% seen only once; the top ten take 1.5% to 2%. General observations from the study: Memory subsets had estimated richness that was generally smaller than that of naive subsets. Several donors held about 5% of naive CD4 clonotypes in common.

The sequence came from a man younger than 30 in good health. Some clones in this sample may be carry-over from other donors' samples. Sequencing was done on a sample of naive CD8+ T cells from PBMCs. This chain links TRBV6-5 with TRBJ2-3; D remains unclear. CDR3: CASSYTGPATDTQYF. CDR3 nucleotide sequence: TGTGCCAGCAGTTACACCGGGCCAGCTACAGATACGCAGTATTTT.